This TCR beta chain was recovered during a study of T cell responses to AZD1222 COVID-19 vaccine. Study conclusions and caveats: At baseline, seropositivity was found in only a handful of AZD1222 recipients.

Clones were sequenced by immunoSEQ multiplex PCR, and TCRdb holds only the in-frame ones, with some missing. The table records over 120,000 clones, more than 85% of them present only once. For this clone: Its antigen is still unknown.

Germline values: CDR1 SGHRS, CDR2 YFSETQ. The V gene end was trimmed by 0 bases and the J gene end by 8 bases; junction bases not matched to a gene: 9. This CDR3 is 15 amino acids long. Sequences were derived from peripheral blood, sampled after recovery from COVID-19. V usage is TRBV5-1 and J usage is TRBJ1-2; 8 nucleotides match TRBD1. The receptor comes from an adult who had recovered from COVID-19. As DNA, the CDR3 is TGCGCCAGCAGCTTGGATCCGACAGGGGAAGGCGGCTACACCTTC. Protein product: CASSLDPTGEGGYTF.